The 3 T cell receptor beta chains presented below share a single source sample, sequenced in a study of cytomegalovirus exposure and HLA in healthy donors. Amplification used 60 Vbeta primers and 13 Jbeta primers. Profiling relied on immunoSEQ multiplex PCR, and the TCRdb table lists in-frame clones only, not all of them. The repertoire consists of roughly 100,000 clones, with roughly three quarters occurring once and the leading ten covering roughly 9.6%. Material: PBMCs. The receptors originated from a male donor in good health and CMV-seropositive.

This clone was seen more than once but under ten times. The chain is built from TRBV29-1 and TRBJ1-2; D is ambiguous. The V end lost 5 bases, the J end lost 5 bases, and 12 bases lay between the germline ends. Germline V gene lookup returns CDR1 SQVTM and CDR2 ANQGSEA. This CDR3 is 12 amino acids long. The CDR3 DNA follows: TGCAGCGTTACCCGACGGGATTATGGCTACACCTTC. Its protein is CSVTRRDYGYTF.

The chain carries TRBV7-8 and TRBJ2-1, with 12 bases aligning to TRBD1. Trimming removed 5 bases from V and 7 bases from J; junction bases left unmatched: 9. The germline V gene has CDR1 SGHVS and CDR2 FQNEAQ. The CDR3 spans 16 residues. CDR3 sequence: CASSHRGTGGLNEQFF. The CDR3 nucleotides read TGTGCCAGCAGCCATAGGGGGACAGGGGGCTTGAATGAGCAGTTCTTC.

This rearrangement joins TRBV30 to TRBJ2-1; TRBD2 agrees at 11 bases. With 3 bases clipped from V and 7 bases from J, the junction kept 11 bases outside the gene matches. This CDR3 region has 16 residues. Germline loops: CDR1 GTSNPN, CDR2 SVGIG (reference sequence). The CDR3: CAWSAKTSGTENEQFF. CDR3 nucleotides: TGTGCCTGGAGCGCTAAGACTAGCGGGACGGAGAATGAGCAGTTCTTC.